The 24 T cell receptor beta chains reported below all come from one sample, sequenced in a study of control samples from healthy donors and cancer patients. Assay: immunoSEQ multiplex PCR; the TCRdb copy retains only in-frame clones and omits some. The sample has about 29,000 clones, 87% seen once; the top ten hold 3% to 4%. The material sequenced was formalin-fixed, paraffin-embedded tissue. Source of these receptors: a female donor with melanoma.

The chain has TRBV19 and TRBJ2-4, with a tentative D call TRBD2 (5 bases). V gave up 5 bases and J gave up 8 bases, with 16 bases separating them. The germline CDR1 and CDR2 sequences are LNHDA and SQIVND (reference sequence). The CDR3 loop spans 14 amino acids. The CDR3 DNA follows: TGTGCCAGTAGTGCAGGACTTAATCGGGACATTCAGTACTTC. This codes for CASSAGLNRDIQYF.

The J gene is TRBJ2-3, the V gene TRBV11-3; D perhaps matches TRBD2 (7 bases). The CDR3 loop spans 15 amino acids. Trimming pared 5 bases from V and 3 bases from J, leaving 15 bases between. The V gene's germline CDR1 is SGHNT and CDR2 YENEEA. As DNA, the CDR3 is TGTGCCAGCAGCAGAAGGGGGGGCTTAACAGATACGCAGTATTTT. Its translation: CASSRRGGLTDTQYF.

This chain links TRBV7-6 with TRBJ1-3, with a weak D call TRBD1 (6 bases). CDR3 size: 15 residues. The V gene's germline CDR1 is SGHVS and CDR2 FNYEAQ. Trimming left V 9 bases short and J 0 bases short, with 15 bases between. The CDR3 here is CASSVRGASGNTIYF. The CDR3 bases are TGTGCCAGTAGCGTTCGGGGGGCCTCTGGAAACACCATATATTTT.

This chain links TRBV3-1 (or the pseudogene TRBV3-2) with TRBJ2-1; 9 nucleotides agree with TRBD2. The CDR3 totals 12 residues. Unmatched junction bases numbered 5, after V lost 9 bases and J lost 8 bases. CDR1 and CDR2 from the germline V gene are LGHDT and YNNKEL (reference sequence). This chain's CDR3 is CARRGRGDEQFF. The CDR3 DNA sequence: TGTGCCAGGCGCGGGAGGGGCGATGAGCAGTTCTTC.

This sequence joins TRBV6-6 and TRBJ2-7; D remains ambiguous. CDR3 length equals 13 residues. Germline assignment: CDR1 MNHNY and CDR2 SVGAGI (reference sequence). The V end was cut by 10 bases, the J end by 7 bases, with 20 bases between. In nucleotides, the CDR3 is TGTGCCACCCGGGCTCAGGCCGTGTGGGAGCAGTACTTC. This codes for CATRAQAVWEQYF.

This clone was seen just once. The chain employs TRBV15 and TRBJ2-1, with 9 bases that match TRBD1. In germline, CDR1 is LNHNV, CDR2 YYDKDF (reference sequence). V shed 1 base, J shed 6 bases, and the junction held 7 bases outside the gene matches. The CDR3 spans 16 residues. CDR3 residues: CATSRGPGTGSNEQFF. The CDR3, as DNA: TGTGCCACCAGCAGAGGTCCCGGGACAGGGAGCAATGAGCAGTTCTTC. Full variable domain (remainder filled in from reference TRBV15 and TRBJ2-1): DAMVIQNPRYQVTQFGKPVTLSCSQTLNHNVMYWYQQKSSQAPKLLFHYYDKDFNNEADTPDNFQSRRPNTSFCFLDIRSPGLGDTAMYLCATSRGPGTGSNEQFFGPGTRLTVL.

The CDR3 nucleotides are TGTGCCAGCAGCTACCGACAGGCTTTGAACACTGAAGCTTTCTTT. This codes for CASSYRQALNTEAFF. This chain links TRBV7-9 with TRBJ1-1; tentatively, D is TRBD1 (6 bases). The germline V gene encodes CDR1 SEHNR and CDR2 FQNEAQ (reference sequence). The CDR3 is 15 amino acids. Between the trimmed V and J ends, which lost 4 bases and 0 bases, there was a span of 12 bases.

The V and J genes are TRBV5-1 and TRBJ2-3, with 10 bases that match TRBD1. CDR3 length: 16 residues. Germline CDR1 is SGHRS and CDR2 is YFSETQ. Trimming removed 4 bases from V and 5 bases from J; junction bases left unmatched: 10. DNA of the CDR3: TGCGCCAGCAGCGCCCCCGGGACAGGGGTTCGAGATACGCAGTATTTT. It encodes CASSAPGTGVRDTQYF.

This chain links TRBV3-1 (or the pseudogene TRBV3-2) with TRBJ2-4; 7 bases match TRBD1. Trimming at V came to 6 bases and at J to 4 bases, leaving 3 bases not matched to a gene. This CDR3 comprises 13 residues. In germline, CDR1 is LGHDT, CDR2 YNNKEL (reference sequence). The DNA of the CDR3 is TGTGCCAGCAGTCAGGGACAGAAAAACATTCAGTACTTC. Encoded protein: CASSQGQKNIQYF.

This clone was observed a handful of times. The chain joins TRBV11-2 to TRBJ2-7; 7 bases are a match to TRBD2. The CDR3 spans 15 residues. V was clipped by 5 bases and J by 0 bases; unmatched bases: 7. CDR1 is SGHAT, CDR2 FQNNGV, per germline. The CDR3 here is CASSRVAGGSYEQYF. The DNA of the CDR3 is TGTGCCAGCAGCAGAGTAGCGGGTGGCTCCTACGAGCAGTACTTC.

This clone counts as hyperexpanded (1% or more). Other DNA sequences from this sample encode an identical CDR3 as well. The chain joins TRBV7-9 to TRBJ1-6, with D tentatively TRBD1 (5 bases). CDR1 and CDR2 from the germline V gene are SEHNR and FQNEAQ (reference sequence). V was shortened by 0 bases and J by 14 bases, with 8 bases between the two germline ends. The CDR3 sequence is 12 residues long. CDR3 coding DNA: TGTGCCAGCAGCTTAGCCCGGGGGACCCTCCACTTT. It codes for CASSLARGTLHF.

The chain has TRBV19 and TRBJ2-1, with TRBD2 as a possible D gene (6 bases). The CDR3 length is 14 residues. Germline values: CDR1 LNHDA, CDR2 SQIVND (reference sequence). V was shortened by 3 bases and J by 2 bases, with 8 bases between the two germline ends. CDR3 residues: CASSIRGTYNEQFF. CDR3 nucleotide sequence: TGTGCCAGTAGTATCCGGGGGACCTACAATGAGCAGTTCTTC.

The gene calls are TRBV9 and TRBJ2-1; 14 positions match TRBD2. This CDR3 region has 16 residues. The ends lost 4 bases at V and 8 bases at J; junction bases unmatched: 8. Germline values: CDR1 SGDLS, CDR2 YYNGEE. The CDR3 nucleotides are TGTGCCAGCAGCTCCCGGACTAGCGGGAGGATCGATGAGCAGTTCTTC. It translates to CASSSRTSGRIDEQFF.

V gene TRBV18 combines with J gene TRBJ1-1, with D possibly being TRBD1 (5 bases). V was clipped by 3 bases and J by 8 bases, with 7 bases between them. Germline-derived CDR1 and CDR2 are KGHSH and LQKENI. The CDR3 totals 11 residues. As DNA, the CDR3 is TGTGCCAGCTCACCTGGGGGGGAAGCTTTCTTT. Translated, it gives CASSPGGEAFF.

This clone was found once. The chain uses TRBV4-1 and TRBJ2-1; 8 bases align to TRBD2. Germline-derived CDR1 and CDR2 are MGHRA and YSYEKL. Losses at the gene ends were 2 bases for V and 7 bases for J; bases not matched to a gene: 10. This CDR3 is 16 amino acids long. The CDR3 loop is CASSQTGTRRLNEQFF. In DNA form, the CDR3 reads TGCGCCAGCAGCCAAACCGGGACTAGACGTCTAAATGAGCAGTTCTTC.

This chain links TRBV28 with TRBJ1-1; D uncertain. CDR1 and CDR2 (germline): MDHEN, SYDVKM. The CDR3 has 14 amino acids. V lost 7 bases and J 3 bases, leaving 15 bases between the germline ends. The CDR3: CASKKIWLDTEAFF. Here the CDR3 DNA reads TGTGCCAGCAAAAAAATCTGGCTGGACACTGAAGCTTTCTTT.

CDR3 in DNA: TGTGCCAGCAGAACGGGACAGGGGCACACTGAAGCTTTCTTT. Translated: CASRTGQGHTEAFF. The rearrangement uses TRBV7-8 and TRBJ1-1, with 10 bases matching TRBD1. The ends lost 6 bases at V and 3 bases at J; junction bases unmatched: 4. The CDR3 has 14 residues. Germline loops: CDR1 SGHVS, CDR2 FQNEAQ.

This clone was picked up a small number of times. V usage is TRBV19 and J usage is TRBJ1-1; D is unclear. This CDR3 comprises 14 residues. Germline values: CDR1 LNHDA, CDR2 SQIVND (reference sequence). The V end lost 1 base, the J end lost 0 bases, and 6 bases lay between the germline ends. CDR3 DNA sequence: TGTGCCAGTAGTATAGCTAACATGAACACTGAAGCTTTCTTT. Encoded protein: CASSIANMNTEAFF.

The chain joins TRBV5-1 to TRBJ1-2; D remains unclear. CDR1 and CDR2 (germline): SGHRS, YFSETQ. The CDR3 is 13 amino acids. Trimming took 9 bases from V and 1 from J, leaving 13 bases between them. The CDR3 sequence is CATSPDGNYGYTF. CDR3 nucleotide sequence: TGCGCCACCTCCCCTGACGGTAACTATGGCTACACCTTC.

The chain couples TRBV6-5 to TRBJ2-7; D perhaps matches TRBD2 (5 bases). This CDR3 spans 15 amino acids. V dropped 2 bases and J dropped 2 bases, with 13 bases sitting between them. CDR1 is MNHEY, CDR2 SVGAGI, per germline. This CDR3 is CASSYGILEAYEQYF. In DNA, the CDR3 is TGTGCCAGCAGTTACGGCATACTGGAGGCCTACGAGCAGTACTTC.

V and J are TRBV9 and TRBJ1-2; D ambiguous. Germline V gives CDR1 SGDLS, CDR2 YYNGEE. The V end lost 0 bases, the J end lost 4 bases, and 4 bases lay between the germline ends. The CDR3 consists of 12 residues. The CDR3 DNA reads TGTGCCAGCAGCGTAGGGGGCTATGGCTACACCTTC. It is translated as CASSVGGYGYTF.

V is TRBV7-9 and J is TRBJ2-2, with TRBD1 identical over 7 bases. Germline V gene data show CDR1 as SEHNR and CDR2 as FQNEAQ (reference sequence). V dropped 4 bases and J dropped 4; count of bases not matched to a gene: 6. CDR3 length equals 15 residues. The CDR3 region has the DNA TGTGCCAGCAGCTACACGACAGGGAGCACCGGGGAGCTGTTTTTT. Translation: CASSYTTGSTGELFF.

The chain combines TRBV6-2 or TRBV6-3 with TRBJ1-3, with 7 bases identical to TRBD1. This CDR3 is built from 14 residues. Trimming took 4 bases from V and 8 from J; bases not matched to a gene: 8. Germline CDR1 is MNHEY and CDR2 is SVGEGT. This CDR3 is CASSFPGQSDTIYF. The DNA of the CDR3 is TGTGCCAGCAGTTTTCCGGGACAGTCGGACACCATATATTTT.

The rearrangement uses TRBV9 and TRBJ2-3; TRBD2 matches at 10 bases. V shed 4 bases, J shed 2 bases, and the junction held 7 bases outside the gene matches. This CDR3 spans 16 amino acids. From germline, CDR1 is SGDLS and CDR2 YYNGEE. This CDR3 is CASSLRLAGITDTQYF. The CDR3, as DNA: TGTGCCAGCAGCTTACGACTAGCGGGCATCACAGATACGCAGTATTTT.